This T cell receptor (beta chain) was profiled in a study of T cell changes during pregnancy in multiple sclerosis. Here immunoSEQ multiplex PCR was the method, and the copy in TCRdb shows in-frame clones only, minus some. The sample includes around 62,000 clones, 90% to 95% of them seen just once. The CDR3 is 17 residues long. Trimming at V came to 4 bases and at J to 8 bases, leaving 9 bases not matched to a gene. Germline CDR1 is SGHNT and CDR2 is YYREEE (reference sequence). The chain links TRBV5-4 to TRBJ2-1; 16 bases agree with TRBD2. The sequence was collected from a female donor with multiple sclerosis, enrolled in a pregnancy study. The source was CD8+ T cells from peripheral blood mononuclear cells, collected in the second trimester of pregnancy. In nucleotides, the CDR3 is TGTGCCAGCAGCGTTACGGGCGGGACTAGCGGGGGGGATGAGCAGTTCTTC. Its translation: CASSVTGGTSGGDEQFF.